Shown below are 7 T cell receptor beta chains from a single sample sequenced in a study of shared clonotypes between healthy human individuals. The table came from immunoSEQ multiplex PCR; TCRdb's copy has only in-frame clones and leaves some out. Seen here are about half a million clones, around 80% observed once, and the top ten hold more than 10%. The sample consisted of PBMCs. The receptors stem from a woman aged 40 to 50 in good health. Some clones in this sample may be carry-over from other donors' samples.

The V call is TRBV7-6, the J call TRBJ2-1; D is undetermined. The V gene's germline CDR1 is SGHVS and CDR2 FNYEAQ. V shed 5 bases and J shed 6 bases, with 14 bases lying between them. This CDR3 region has 14 residues. This chain's CDR3 is CASSLLLGSNEQFF. For the CDR3, the DNA is TGTGCCAGCAGCCTCCTATTGGGTAGCAATGAGCAGTTCTTC.

This clone was observed many times. This sequence joins TRBV5-1 and TRBJ2-1; 8 bases are shared with TRBD2. The J segment lost 7 bases and the V segment lost 4 bases, leaving 10 bases of the junction unmatched. The CDR3 has 15 amino acids. Germline V lookup: CDR1 SGHRS, CDR2 YFSETQ. CDR3 DNA sequence: TGCGCCAGCAGCACTGTAGCGGGGACCATTAATGAGCAGTTCTTC. It translates to CASSTVAGTINEQFF.

The chain links TRBV14 to TRBJ2-7; D is unclear. V was cut by 1 base and J by 5 bases, with 12 bases left in between. There are 14 residues in the CDR3. Per the germline V gene, CDR1 is SGHDN and CDR2 is FVKESK. This chain's CDR3 is CASSQVDRWNEQYF. The CDR3, as DNA: TGTGCCAGCAGCCAAGTGGATAGGTGGAACGAGCAGTACTTC.

This clone was counted only a few times. The genes are TRBV6-6 and TRBJ1-3; D uncertain. Germline lookup yields CDR1 MNHNY and CDR2 SVGAGI (reference sequence). This CDR3 comprises 13 residues. With 5 bases removed from V and 8 bases from J, the gap between germline ends came to 13 bases. CDR3 sequence reads: CASSPAGSDTIYF. For the CDR3, the DNA is TGTGCCAGCAGTCCGGCCGGCAGTGACACCATATATTTT.

The rearrangement joins TRBV9 to TRBJ2-1; no definite D call. Germline values: CDR1 SGDLS, CDR2 YYNGEE. The CDR3 runs 14 residues. V gave up 4 bases and J gave up 1 base, with 9 bases separating them. The CDR3 nucleotides are TGTGCCAGCAGCCCCATGGGGTCCTACAATGAGCAGTTCTTC. It encodes CASSPMGSYNEQFF.

The chain uses TRBV28 and TRBJ2-7; 8 bases match TRBD2. The germline CDR1 and CDR2 sequences are MDHEN and SYDVKM. The CDR3 has 17 residues. The ends lost 5 bases at V and 3 bases at J; junction bases unmatched: 15. The CDR3 DNA reads as TGTGCCAGCAGTGCCCCCGCTCCAGCGGGAGACCGCTACGAGCAGTACTTC. It is translated as CASSAPAPAGDRYEQYF.

The chain combines TRBV14 with TRBJ2-5; 10 bases fit TRBD2. The V segment lost 0 bases and the J segment 5 bases; nucleotides outside the gene matches: 6. CDR1 and CDR2 (germline): SGHDN, FVKESK. The CDR3 is 16 amino acids. DNA of the CDR3: TGTGCCAGCAGCCAAGAGCTAGCGGGAGCCCGGGAGACCCAGTACTTC. This sequence encodes CASSQELAGARETQYF.